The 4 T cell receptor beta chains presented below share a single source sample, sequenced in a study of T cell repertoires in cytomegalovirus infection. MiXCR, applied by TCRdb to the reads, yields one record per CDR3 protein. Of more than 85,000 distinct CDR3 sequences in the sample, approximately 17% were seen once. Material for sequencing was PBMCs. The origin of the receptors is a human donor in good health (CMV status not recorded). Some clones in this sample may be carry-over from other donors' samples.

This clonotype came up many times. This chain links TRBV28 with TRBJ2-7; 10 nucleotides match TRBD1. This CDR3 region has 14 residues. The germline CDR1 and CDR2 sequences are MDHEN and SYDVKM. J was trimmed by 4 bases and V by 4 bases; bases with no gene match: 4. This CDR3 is CASSSPGQGYEQYF. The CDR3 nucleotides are TGTGCCAGCAGTTCTCCGGGACAGGGGTACGAGCAGTACTTC.

CDR3 sequence: CSARDLGREYEQYF. CDR3 sequence (DNA): TGCAGTGCTAGAGATCTAGGTAGAGAGTACGAGCAGTACTTC. The chain has TRBV20-1 and TRBJ2-7; D is uncertain. The V gene lost 0 bases and the J gene lost 4 bases, with 13 bases spanning the gap. The CDR3 sequence is 14 residues long. From germline, CDR1 is DFQATT and CDR2 SNEGSKA (reference sequence).

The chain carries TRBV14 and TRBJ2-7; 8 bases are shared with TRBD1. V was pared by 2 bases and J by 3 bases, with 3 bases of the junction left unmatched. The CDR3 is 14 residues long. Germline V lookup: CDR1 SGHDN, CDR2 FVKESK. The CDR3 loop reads CASSQRTGIYEQYF. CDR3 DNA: TGTGCCAGCAGCCAAAGGACAGGGATCTACGAGCAGTACTTC.

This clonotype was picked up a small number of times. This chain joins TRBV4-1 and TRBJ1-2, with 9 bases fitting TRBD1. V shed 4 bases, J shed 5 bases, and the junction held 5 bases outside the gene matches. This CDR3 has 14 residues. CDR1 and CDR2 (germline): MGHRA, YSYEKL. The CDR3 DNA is TGCGCCAGCAGCCCCGGGACAGGGTTGTATGGCTACACCTTC. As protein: CASSPGTGLYGYTF.